Below are 4 T cell receptor beta chains sequenced from a single sample in a study of blood T cell repertoires in COVID-19. Using immunoSEQ multiplex PCR, the repertoire was profiled, and TCRdb retains in-frame clones only, with some absent. The data show about 30,000 clones, about 88% seen once. Sequenced material: peripheral blood. Every receptor here comes from a man aged 70-80 years with active or convalescent COVID-19.

The rearrangement links TRBV6-5 to TRBJ1-6; TRBD1 is a possible D gene (5 bases). The CDR3 runs 15 residues. Trimming took 7 bases from V and 3 from J, leaving 13 bases between them. CDR1 is MNHEY, CDR2 SVGAGI, per germline. The DNA for the CDR3 is TGTGCCAGCACTAAACAGGAGAACTATAATTCACCCCTCCACTTT. Translation: CASTKQENYNSPLHF.

The chain couples TRBV7-9 to TRBJ2-7; D is possibly TRBD2 (6 bases). CDR1 SEHNR and CDR2 FQNEAQ come from the germline V gene (reference sequence). The CDR3 is 11 amino acids. Trimming cost V 5 bases and J 4 bases, with 6 bases left between them. The CDR3, as DNA: TGTGCCAGCAGCCGGGAGTACGAGCAGTACTTC. Its protein product is CASSREYEQYF.

The V call is TRBV7-9, the J call TRBJ1-3; D unresolved. CDR1 is SEHNR, CDR2 FQNEAQ, per germline (reference sequence). Trimming removed 4 bases from V and 5 bases from J, with 9 bases in between. The CDR3 sequence is 13 residues long. DNA for the CDR3: TGTGCCAGCAGCTCCGGTAGTAGAAACACCATATATTTT. This translates into CASSSGSRNTIYF.

The chain couples TRBV2 to TRBJ2-5; 12 positions agree with TRBD2. This CDR3 region has 15 residues. Trimming at V came to 4 bases and at J to 5 bases, leaving 5 bases not matched to a gene. Germline assignment: CDR1 SNHLY and CDR2 FYNNEI. CDR3 in amino acids: CASSVLAGGVETQYF. The CDR3 DNA follows: TGTGCCAGCAGTGTACTAGCGGGGGGTGTTGAGACCCAGTACTTC. The entire variable domain, with the rest obtained from reference TRBV2 and TRBJ2-5, is as follows: EPEVTQTPSHQVTQMGQEVILRCVPISNHLYFYWYRQILGQKVEFLVSFYNNEISEKSEIFDDQFSVERPDGSNFTLKIRSTKLEDSAMYFCASSVLAGGVETQYFGPGTRLLVL.